This T cell receptor (beta chain) derives from a study of control samples from healthy donors and cancer patients. Unmatched junction bases numbered 6, after V lost 6 bases and J lost 0 bases. The CDR3 is made up of 16 amino acids. Germline-derived CDR1 and CDR2 are MNHEY and SVGEGT. Assay used: immunoSEQ multiplex PCR; TCRdb lists only in-frame clones, some missing. The table shows around 130,000 clones, with under 95% occurring only once. The chain employs TRBV6-2 or TRBV6-3 and TRBJ1-1; 11 positions match TRBD1. The clonotype originates from a man younger than 30 in good health. Input material: blood. CDR3 coding DNA: TGTGCCAGCAGCCCGGGACAGGGGGTCATGAACACTGAAGCTTTCTTT. Its translation: CASSPGQGVMNTEAFF.